Listed below are T cell receptor beta chains from one sample, sequenced in a study of shared clonotypes between healthy human individuals. Some clones are missing from TCRdb's copy, which holds only in-frame ones; the method was immunoSEQ multiplex PCR. The sample gives hundreds of thousands of clones, around 77% of which show up once; around 12% is in the top ten. The specimen was PBMCs. The receptors were gathered from a woman aged 40-49 years in good health. Some clones in this sample may be carry-over from other donors' samples. Each CDR3 is given with its conserved first and last residue. The D gene is left open where the match is weak. Only some rows state a clone size, as once, few, many or a class for expanded clones.

j_call,v_call,d_call,clone_size,cdr3_nt,cdr3_aa
TRBJ1-5,TRBV28,.,.,TGTGCCAGCAGTCGGACAGATTATAGCAATCAGCCCCAGCATTTT,CASSRTDYSNQPQHF
TRBJ2-1,TRBV4-2,.,.,TGTGCCAGCAGCCAAGAGGGGCGGGAAGAAGAGCAGTTCTTC,CASSQEGREEEQFF
TRBJ1-3,TRBV28,.,.,TGTGCCAGCGGGGGGGGGCCTGGCAGCACTGGAAACACCATATATTTT,CASGGGPGSTGNTIYF
TRBJ2-1,TRBV4-2,.,few,TGTGCCAGCAGCCAAGGACTGTACAATGAGCAGTTCTTC,CASSQGLYNEQFF
TRBJ2-3,TRBV5-1,.,.,TGCGCCAGCAGCTTGGATCGAGGAGATACGCAGTATTTT,CASSLDRGDTQYF
TRBJ2-1,TRBV5-5,TRBD2,.,TGTGCCAGCAGCTCACCAGCGGGAGTAGGGAATGAGCAGTTCTTC,CASSSPAGVGNEQFF
TRBJ2-2,TRBV4-1,.,.,TGCGCCAGCAGCCAACCACAGGGGAGGGGCGGGGAGCTGTTTTTT,CASSQPQGRGGELFF
TRBJ2-7,TRBV15,.,.,TGTGCCACCAGCAGCCAGGCAGGGGACGGTGCCTACGAGCAGTACTTC,CATSSQAGDGAYEQYF
TRBJ2-1,TRBV18,TRBD1,few,TGTGCCAGCTCACCAGGACAGGGGGGTCGAGAGCAGTTCTTC,CASSPGQGGREQFF
TRBJ2-7,TRBV5-4,TRBD1,.,TGTGCCAGCAGCTTGGGACAGGGTGACTACGAGCAGTACTTC,CASSLGQGDYEQYF
TRBJ1-4,TRBV7-8,TRBD1,.,TGTGCCAGCAGCCGGGACAGGGGAAATGAAAAACTGTTTTTT,CASSRDRGNEKLFF
TRBJ2-4,TRBV13,TRBD2,few,TGTGCCAGCAGCTCCCATGCGGGAGGGCCGCGTGTTCAGTACTTC,CASSSHAGGPRVQYF
TRBJ2-3,TRBV18,.,.,TGTGCCAGCTCACCCACGGGAGAGTCAGATACGCAGTATTTT,CASSPTGESDTQYF
TRBJ2-3,TRBV7-2,.,.,TGTGCCAGCAGCTTAGACAGGCAAGATACGCAGTATTTT,CASSLDRQDTQYF
TRBJ1-3,TRBV7-3,.,.,TGTGCCAGCAGCTTGGCCTCTGGAAACACCATATATTTT,CASSLASGNTIYF
TRBJ1-5,TRBV18,.,.,TGTGCCAGCTCCCAAGATGGGGACTTAGATCAGCCCCAGCATTTT,CASSQDGDLDQPQHF
TRBJ2-7,TRBV27,.,.,TGTGCCAGCAGTTTAAGACGCTCCTACGAGCAGTACTTC,CASSLRRSYEQYF
TRBJ1-1,TRBV30,.,.,TGTGCCTGGAGTGGGGGTGTGAACACTGAAGCTTTCTTT,CAWSGGVNTEAFF
TRBJ2-5,TRBV5-6,TRBD1,.,TGTGCCAGCAGCCCCGGACAGGTCGGGGAGACCCAGTACTTC,CASSPGQVGETQYF
TRBJ2-7,TRBV5-1,TRBD2,.,TGCGCCAGCAGCTTGTCGGTAGCGGGACCGGTAAGCTCCTACGAGCAGTACTTC,CASSLSVAGPVSSYEQYF
TRBJ2-5,TRBV4-2,TRBD2,.,TGTGCCAGCAGCCCTGGGGCTAGCGGGAGGGCCTATGAGACCCAGTACTTC,CASSPGASGRAYETQYF
TRBJ1-1,TRBV19,TRBD1,.,TGTGCCAGTAGTAGGGACAGGGTTTGGCCTGAAGCTTTCTTT,CASSRDRVWPEAFF
TRBJ1-3,TRBV6-6,TRBD1,once,TGTGCCAGCAGTTACTCCACAGGGGTGTCTGGAAACACCATATATTTT,CASSYSTGVSGNTIYF
TRBJ1-2,TRBV4-3,.,few,TGCGCCAGCAGCCCCAAGGCTCACACCTATGGCTACACCTTC,CASSPKAHTYGYTF
TRBJ2-3,TRBV5-1,.,.,TGCGCCAGCAGCTTGTATGGCAGAAATACGCAGTATTTT,CASSLYGRNTQYF
TRBJ2-7,TRBV9,TRBD1,.,TGTGCCAGCAGCGTAGACGACAGGGGCAGCTACGAGCAGTACTTC,CASSVDDRGSYEQYF
TRBJ2-1,TRBV29-1,.,.,TGCAGCGTTGTGGGGCAGGGTGGTTTTTACAATGAGCAGTTCTTC,CSVVGQGGFYNEQFF
TRBJ1-1,TRBV5-1,.,many,TGCGCCAGCAGCGCGACTTTCACGGACACTGAAGCTTTCTTT,CASSATFTDTEAFF
TRBJ2-7,TRBV18,.,.,TGTGCCAGCTCACGAGGAACCATCTACGAGCAGTACTTC,CASSRGTIYEQYF
TRBJ2-4,TRBV19,TRBD1,.,TGTGCCAGTAGTATATTTGGGCAGGGGGCACAAAACATTCAGTACTTC,CASSIFGQGAQNIQYF
TRBJ1-5,TRBV30,TRBD1,once,TGTGCCTGGAGTGCCGGGACAGGGGTTCAGCAGCCCCAGCATTTT,CAWSAGTGVQQPQHF
TRBJ2-2,TRBV10-3,TRBD2,.,TGTGCCATCAGGGGCGGCGGGAGAGGCACCGGGGAGCTGTTTTTT,CAIRGGGRGTGELFF
TRBJ2-7,TRBV15,TRBD2,.,TGTGCCACCAGCAGAGATCGAGCGGGGGGCTATCTATACGAGCAGTACTTC,CATSRDRAGGYLYEQYF
TRBJ2-7,TRBV18,.,.,TGTGCCAGCTCCACCCTGGCCTACGAGCAGTACTTC,CASSTLAYEQYF
TRBJ1-5,TRBV28,TRBD1,.,TGTGCCAGCAGCTGGACAGGGGGTCATCAGCCCCAGCATTTT,CASSWTGGHQPQHF
TRBJ2-7,TRBV15,.,.,TGTGCCACCAGCAGAGATCAACGAAGCGAGCAGTACTTC,CATSRDQRSEQYF
TRBJ2-2,TRBV2,.,many,TGTGCCAGCACAGAGAACACCGGGGAGCTGTTTTTT,CASTENTGELFF
TRBJ2-1,TRBV5-4,.,few,TGTGCCAGCAGCTTGGTATCGGGTAACAATGAGCAGTTCTTC,CASSLVSGNNEQFF
TRBJ2-4,TRBV11-2,.,.,TGTGCCAGCAGCCTAACCGCCAGTGACAAAAACATTCAGTACTTC,CASSLTASDKNIQYF
TRBJ2-6,TRBV5-4,.,.,TGTGCCAGCAAGGTGGTCGTACCAGACAAGTCGGGCCAACGTCCTGACTTC,CASKVVVPDKSGQRPDF
TRBJ2-3,TRBV29-1,TRBD2,once,TGCAGCGTTGAGATAGCGGGAGGGCCGACAGATACGCAGTATTTT,CSVEIAGGPTDTQYF
TRBJ2-5,TRBV6-1,.,many,TGTGCCAGCAGTGACAGGGTCAGGGAGACCCAGTACTTC,CASSDRVRETQYF
TRBJ2-3,TRBV9,TRBD2,.,TGTGCCAGCAGCGTAGGTGGGACTAGCATGATGTCAGATACGCAGTATTTT,CASSVGGTSMMSDTQYF
TRBJ2-5,TRBV2,.,.,TGTGCCAGCATGAAGGAATCGGCCCTCCAAGAGACCCAGTACTTC,CASMKESALQETQYF
TRBJ2-3,TRBV28,.,.,TGTGCCAGCAGCTCAGGGTGGTCAGTTTCAGATACGCAGTATTTT,CASSSGWSVSDTQYF
TRBJ2-4,TRBV6-5,TRBD2,.,TGTGCCAGCAGTTCTCGACTAGCGGGAGCCACCATTCAGTACTTC,CASSSRLAGATIQYF
TRBJ2-1,TRBV5-1,.,.,TGCGCCAGCAGCTTGGCCCAACAGGGCTCCTACAATGAGCAGTTCTTC,CASSLAQQGSYNEQFF
TRBJ1-1,TRBV5-1,.,.,TGCGCCAGCAGTTTCGACCGGGGGAGGGGTGGTACTGAAGCTTTCTTT,CASSFDRGRGGTEAFF
TRBJ2-7,TRBV19,TRBD2,few,TGTGCCAGTAGTCGGAGGCGGGAGGGCTACGAGCAGTACTTC,CASSRRREGYEQYF
TRBJ2-2,TRBV5-5,.,.,TGTGCCAGCAGCTTGGAGTTTTCAGGGTACACCGGGGAGTTGTTTTTT,CASSLEFSGYTGELFF
TRBJ2-2,TRBV30,.,.,TGTGCCTGGAATGGTGACACCGGGGAGCTGTTTTTT,CAWNGDTGELFF
TRBJ1-4,TRBV28,.,.,TGTGCCAGCAGTTTCGTAATCCGCGGGGACCCTGAAAAACTGTTTTTT,CASSFVIRGDPEKLFF
TRBJ2-5,TRBV2,.,.,TGTGCCAGCAGTATATCAGGAGAGACCCAGTACTTC,CASSISGETQYF
TRBJ2-1,TRBV18,TRBD2,.,TGTGCCAGCTCACCACTAGCGGGAACTTACAATGAGCAGTTCTTC,CASSPLAGTYNEQFF
TRBJ2-2,TRBV27,.,.,TGTGCCAGCAGCCCCGAGACAGCCGACACCGGGGAGCTGTTTTTT,CASSPETADTGELFF
TRBJ2-3,TRBV7-9,TRBD2,.,TGTGCCAGCAGCTTAGTTTCTAGCGGAGAGGGATCAGATACGCAGTATTTT,CASSLVSSGEGSDTQYF
TRBJ1-1,TRBV5-5,TRBD1,.,TGTGCCAGCAGCTTCGCTGACAGGGACACTGAAGCTTTCTTT,CASSFADRDTEAFF
TRBJ2-5,TRBV5-4,TRBD2,.,TGTGCCAGCAGCTTCGGGGGAGGGGAGATCACAACCCAGTACTTC,CASSFGGGEITTQYF
TRBJ2-1,TRBV30,.,.,TGTGCCTGGACCAGCGAGAGACTAGGTCAATGGTTAAATGAGCAGTTCTTC,CAWTSERLGQWLNEQFF
TRBJ2-4,TRBV28,.,once,TGTGCCAGCAGTTTAGTTGCGCAGGGTCAATCCCAAAAGTACTTC,CASSLVAQGQSQKYF